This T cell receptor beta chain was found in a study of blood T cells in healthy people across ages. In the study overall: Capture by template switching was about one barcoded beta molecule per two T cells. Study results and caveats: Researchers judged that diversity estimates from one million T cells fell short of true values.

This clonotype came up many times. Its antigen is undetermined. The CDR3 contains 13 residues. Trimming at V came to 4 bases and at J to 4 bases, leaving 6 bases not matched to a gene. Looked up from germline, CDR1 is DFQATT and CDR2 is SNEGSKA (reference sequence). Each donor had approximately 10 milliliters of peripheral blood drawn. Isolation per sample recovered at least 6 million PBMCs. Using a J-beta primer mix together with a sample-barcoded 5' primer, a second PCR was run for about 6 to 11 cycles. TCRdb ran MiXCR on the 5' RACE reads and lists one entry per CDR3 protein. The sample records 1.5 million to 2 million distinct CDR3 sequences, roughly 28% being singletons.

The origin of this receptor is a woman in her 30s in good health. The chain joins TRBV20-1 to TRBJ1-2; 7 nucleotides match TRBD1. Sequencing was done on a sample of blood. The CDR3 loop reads CSAIKDRAYGYTF. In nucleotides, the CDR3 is TGCAGTGCTATAAAAGACAGGGCCTATGGCTACACCTTC.